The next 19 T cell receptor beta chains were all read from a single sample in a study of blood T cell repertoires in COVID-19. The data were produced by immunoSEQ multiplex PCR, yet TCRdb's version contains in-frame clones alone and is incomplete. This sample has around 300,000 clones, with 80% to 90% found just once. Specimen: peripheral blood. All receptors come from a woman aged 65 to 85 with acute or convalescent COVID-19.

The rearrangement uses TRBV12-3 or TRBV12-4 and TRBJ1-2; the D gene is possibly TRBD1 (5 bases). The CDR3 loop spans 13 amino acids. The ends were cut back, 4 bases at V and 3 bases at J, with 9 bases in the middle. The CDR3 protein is CASSSVRDYGYTF. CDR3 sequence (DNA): TGTGCCAGCAGTTCGGTCAGGGACTATGGCTACACCTTC.

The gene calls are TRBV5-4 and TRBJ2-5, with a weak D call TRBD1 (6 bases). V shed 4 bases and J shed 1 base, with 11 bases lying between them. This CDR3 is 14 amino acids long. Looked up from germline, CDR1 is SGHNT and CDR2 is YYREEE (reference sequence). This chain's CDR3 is CASSSGQLQETQYF. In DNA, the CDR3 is TGTGCCAGCAGCAGTGGACAGCTCCAAGAGACCCAGTACTTC.

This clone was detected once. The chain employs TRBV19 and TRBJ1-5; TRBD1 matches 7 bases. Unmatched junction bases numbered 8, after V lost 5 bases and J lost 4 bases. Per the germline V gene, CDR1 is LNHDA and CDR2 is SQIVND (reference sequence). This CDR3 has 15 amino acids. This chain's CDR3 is CASSLRQGGNQPQHF. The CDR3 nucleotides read TGTGCCAGTAGTCTTCGACAGGGTGGGAATCAGCCCCAGCATTTT. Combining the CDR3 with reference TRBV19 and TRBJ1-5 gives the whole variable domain DGGITQSPKYLFRKEGQNVTLSCEQNLNHDAMYWYRQDPGQGLRLIYYSQIVNDFQKGDIAEGYSVSREKKESFPLTVTSAQKNPTAFYLCASSLRQGGNQPQHFGDGTRLSIL.

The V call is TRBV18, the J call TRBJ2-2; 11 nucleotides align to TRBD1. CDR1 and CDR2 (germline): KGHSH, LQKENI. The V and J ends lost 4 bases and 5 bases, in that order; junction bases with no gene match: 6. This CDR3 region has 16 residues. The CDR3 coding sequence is TGTGCCAGCTCACAGAGGACAGGGGGCAGGACCGGGGAGCTGTTTTTT. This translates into CASSQRTGGRTGELFF.

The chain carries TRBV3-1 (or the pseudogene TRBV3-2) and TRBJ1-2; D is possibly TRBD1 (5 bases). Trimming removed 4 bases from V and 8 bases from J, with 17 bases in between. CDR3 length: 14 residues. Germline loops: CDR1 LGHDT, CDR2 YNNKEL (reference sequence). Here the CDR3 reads CASSPVLGAGGYTF. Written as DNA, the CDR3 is TGTGCCAGCAGCCCGGTCCTAGGGGCGGGAGGCTACACCTTC.

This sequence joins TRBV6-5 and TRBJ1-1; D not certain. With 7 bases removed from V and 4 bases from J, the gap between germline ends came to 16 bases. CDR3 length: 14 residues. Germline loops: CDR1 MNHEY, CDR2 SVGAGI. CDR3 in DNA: TGTGCCAGCAACGAGGGAGGGTCGATCACTGAAGCTTTCTTT. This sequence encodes CASNEGGSITEAFF.

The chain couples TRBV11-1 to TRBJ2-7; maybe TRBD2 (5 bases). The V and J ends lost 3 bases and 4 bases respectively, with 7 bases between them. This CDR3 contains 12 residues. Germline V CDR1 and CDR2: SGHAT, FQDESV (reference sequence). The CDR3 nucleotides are TGTGCCAGCAGCTTTCCGGGATACGAGCAGTACTTC. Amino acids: CASSFPGYEQYF.

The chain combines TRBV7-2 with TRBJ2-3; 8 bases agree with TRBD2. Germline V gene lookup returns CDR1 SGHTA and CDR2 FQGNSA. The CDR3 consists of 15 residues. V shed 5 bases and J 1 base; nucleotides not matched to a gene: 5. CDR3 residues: CASSQGLGGTDTQYF. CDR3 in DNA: TGTGCCAGCAGCCAGGGACTAGGGGGCACAGATACGCAGTATTTT.

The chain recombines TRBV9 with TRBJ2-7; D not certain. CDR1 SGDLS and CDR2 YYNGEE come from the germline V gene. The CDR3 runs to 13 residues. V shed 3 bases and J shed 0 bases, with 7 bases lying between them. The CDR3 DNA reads TGTGCCAGCAGCGGGAGCCCCTCCTACGAGCAGTACTTC. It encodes CASSGSPSYEQYF.

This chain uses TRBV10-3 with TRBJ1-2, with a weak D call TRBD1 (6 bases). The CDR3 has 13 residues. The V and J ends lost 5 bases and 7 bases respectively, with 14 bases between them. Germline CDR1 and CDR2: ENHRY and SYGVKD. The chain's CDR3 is CAISPNREGGYTF. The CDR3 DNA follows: TGTGCCATCAGTCCAAACAGGGAGGGTGGCTACACCTTC.

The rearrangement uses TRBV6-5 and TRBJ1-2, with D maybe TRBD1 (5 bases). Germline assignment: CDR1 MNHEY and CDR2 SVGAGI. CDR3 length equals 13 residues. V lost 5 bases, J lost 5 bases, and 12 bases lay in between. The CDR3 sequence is CASSPRRGYGYTF. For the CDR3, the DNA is TGTGCCAGCAGTCCTAGGAGGGGATATGGCTACACCTTC.

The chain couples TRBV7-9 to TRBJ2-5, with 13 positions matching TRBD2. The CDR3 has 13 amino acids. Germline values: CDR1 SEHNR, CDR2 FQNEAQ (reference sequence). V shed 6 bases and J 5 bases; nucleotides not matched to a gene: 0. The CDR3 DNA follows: TGTGCCAGCAGGGGACTAGCGGGGGAGACCCAGTACTTC. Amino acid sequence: CASRGLAGETQYF.

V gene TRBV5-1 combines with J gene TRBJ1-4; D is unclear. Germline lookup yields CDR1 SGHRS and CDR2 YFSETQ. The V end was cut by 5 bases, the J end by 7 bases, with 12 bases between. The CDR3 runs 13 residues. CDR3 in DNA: TGCGCCAGCAGTAACGGGGAGGCTGAAAAACTGTTTTTT. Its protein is CASSNGEAEKLFF.

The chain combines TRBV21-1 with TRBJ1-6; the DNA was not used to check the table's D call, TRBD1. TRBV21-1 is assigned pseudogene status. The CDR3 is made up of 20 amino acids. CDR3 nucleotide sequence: TGTGCCAGCAGCAAAGCGCTTGTAGGGGGTCGGGGAAACTATAATTCACCCCTCCACTTT. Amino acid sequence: CASSKALVGGRGNYNSPLHF.

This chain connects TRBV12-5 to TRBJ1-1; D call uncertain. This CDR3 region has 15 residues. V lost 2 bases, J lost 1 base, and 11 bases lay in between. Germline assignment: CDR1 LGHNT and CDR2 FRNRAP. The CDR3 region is CASGLPSTGNTEAFF. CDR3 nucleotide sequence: TGTGCTAGTGGTTTGCCCTCGACGGGGAACACTGAAGCTTTCTTT.

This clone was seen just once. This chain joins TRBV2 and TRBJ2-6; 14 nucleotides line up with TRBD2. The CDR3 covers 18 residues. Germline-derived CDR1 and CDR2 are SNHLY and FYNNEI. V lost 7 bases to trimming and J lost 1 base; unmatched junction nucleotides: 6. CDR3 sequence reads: CASTGLAGGWSGANVLTF. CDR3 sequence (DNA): TGTGCCAGCACCGGACTAGCGGGGGGTTGGTCTGGGGCCAACGTCCTGACTTTC.

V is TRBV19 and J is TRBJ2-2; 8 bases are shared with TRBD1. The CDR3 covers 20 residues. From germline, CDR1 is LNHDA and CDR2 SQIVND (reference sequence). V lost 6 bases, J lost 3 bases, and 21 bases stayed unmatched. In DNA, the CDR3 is TGTGCCAGTAGAAAACCCCCCCGGGCAGGGGGCTTAAAGGACACCGGGGAGCTGTTTTTT. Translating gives CASRKPPRAGGLKDTGELFF.

The CDR3 sequence is CASSPFRRNTGELFF. CDR3 DNA: TGCGCCAGCAGCCCCTTTCGGAGAAACACCGGGGAGCTGTTTTTT. The chain joins TRBV5-1 to TRBJ2-2; unclear D gene. Trimming left V 4 bases short and J 2 bases short, with 12 bases between. The length of the CDR3 is 15 residues. The germline CDR1 and CDR2 sequences are SGHRS and YFSETQ.

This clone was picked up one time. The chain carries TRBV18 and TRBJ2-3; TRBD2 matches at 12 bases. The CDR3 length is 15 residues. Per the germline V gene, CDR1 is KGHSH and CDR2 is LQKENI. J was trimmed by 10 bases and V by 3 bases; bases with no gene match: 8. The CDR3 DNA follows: TGTGCCAGCTCACCGGGACTAGCGGGTGCCAATGCGCAGTATTTT. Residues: CASSPGLAGANAQYF.